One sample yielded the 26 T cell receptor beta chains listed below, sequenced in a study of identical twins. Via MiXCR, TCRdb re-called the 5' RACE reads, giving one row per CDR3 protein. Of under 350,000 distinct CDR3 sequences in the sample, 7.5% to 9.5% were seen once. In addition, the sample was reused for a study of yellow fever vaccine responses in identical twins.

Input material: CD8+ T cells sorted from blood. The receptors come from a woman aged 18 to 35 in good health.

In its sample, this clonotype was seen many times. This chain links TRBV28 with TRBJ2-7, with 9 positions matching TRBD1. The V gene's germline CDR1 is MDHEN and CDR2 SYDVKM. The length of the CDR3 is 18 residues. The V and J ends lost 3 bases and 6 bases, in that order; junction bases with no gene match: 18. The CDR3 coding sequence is TGTGCCAGCAGTTTGTCGGACAGGGGCAACCCCCGCTACTCCGAGCAGTACTTC. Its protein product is CASSLSDRGNPRYSEQYF.

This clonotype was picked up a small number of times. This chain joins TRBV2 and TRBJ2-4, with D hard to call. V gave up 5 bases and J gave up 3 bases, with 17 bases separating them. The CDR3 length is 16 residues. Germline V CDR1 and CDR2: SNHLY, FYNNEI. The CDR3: CASSPPGPPNKNIQYF. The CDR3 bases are TGTGCCAGCAGTCCTCCGGGTCCCCCTAACAAAAACATTCAGTACTTC.

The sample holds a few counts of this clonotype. CDR3 bases: TGCGCCAGTGGGTGGACGGGAAAGGACGAGCAGTACTTC. It yields the protein CASGWTGKDEQYF. The chain combines TRBV10-2 with TRBJ2-7; possible D gene TRBD2, 5 bases. This CDR3 has 13 amino acids. Trimming took 9 bases from V and 5 from J, leaving 17 bases between them. Germline CDR1 is WSHSY and CDR2 is SAAADI.

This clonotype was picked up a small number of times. CDR3 residues: CASSLTGKGYEQYF. For the CDR3, the DNA is TGTGCCAGCAGTTTAACCGGGAAGGGATACGAGCAGTACTTC. This rearrangement joins TRBV27 to TRBJ2-7; TRBD2 is a possible D gene (5 bases). This CDR3 comprises 14 residues. Germline V gene data show CDR1 as MNHEY and CDR2 as SMNVEV (reference sequence). Trimming cost V 2 bases and J 4 bases, with 12 bases left between them.

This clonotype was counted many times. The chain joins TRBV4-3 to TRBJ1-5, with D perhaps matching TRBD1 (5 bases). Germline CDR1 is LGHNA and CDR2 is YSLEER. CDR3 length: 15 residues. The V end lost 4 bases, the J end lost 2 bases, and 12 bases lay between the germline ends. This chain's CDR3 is CASSRLLGGNQPQHF. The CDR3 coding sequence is TGCGCCAGCAGCCGTCTCCTGGGGGGCAATCAGCCCCAGCATTTT.

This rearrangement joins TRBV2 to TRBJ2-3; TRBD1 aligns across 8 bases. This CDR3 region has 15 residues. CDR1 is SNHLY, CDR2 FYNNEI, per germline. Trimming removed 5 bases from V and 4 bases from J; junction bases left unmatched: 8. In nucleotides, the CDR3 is TGTGCCAGCAGTAGTGAGACAGGGGTGGCAGATACGCAGTATTTT. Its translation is CASSSETGVADTQYF.

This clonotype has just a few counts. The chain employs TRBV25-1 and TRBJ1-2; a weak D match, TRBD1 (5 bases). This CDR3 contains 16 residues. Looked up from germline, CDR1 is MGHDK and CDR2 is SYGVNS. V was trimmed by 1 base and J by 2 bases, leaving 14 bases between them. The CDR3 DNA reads TGTGCCAGCAGTGAATTCTCGACAGAACAAAACTATGGCTACACCTTC. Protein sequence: CASSEFSTEQNYGYTF.

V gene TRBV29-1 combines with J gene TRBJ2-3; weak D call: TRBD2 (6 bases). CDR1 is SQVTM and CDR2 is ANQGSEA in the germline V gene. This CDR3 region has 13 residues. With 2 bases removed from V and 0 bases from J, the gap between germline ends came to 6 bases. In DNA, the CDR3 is TGCAGCGTTGAACTAGCGAGCACAGATACGCAGTATTTT. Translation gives CSVELASTDTQYF.

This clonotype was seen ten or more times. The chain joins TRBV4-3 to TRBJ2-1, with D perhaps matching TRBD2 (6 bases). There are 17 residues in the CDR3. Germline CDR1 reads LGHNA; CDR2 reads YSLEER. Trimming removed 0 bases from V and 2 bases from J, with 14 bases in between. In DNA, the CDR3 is TGCGCCAGCAGCCAAGATCTTTGGGGGGTAGCCTACAATGAGCAGTTCTTC. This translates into CASSQDLWGVAYNEQFF.

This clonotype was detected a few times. The CDR3 sequence is CASSLLGLADTQYF. The DNA of the CDR3 is TGTGCCAGCAGTTTATTGGGACTCGCAGATACGCAGTATTTT. The chain carries TRBV27 and TRBJ2-3; possible D gene TRBD2, 6 bases. Germline CDR1 is MNHEY and CDR2 is SMNVEV (reference sequence). The V end lost 1 base, the J end lost 4 bases, and 9 bases lay between the germline ends. The length of the CDR3 is 14 residues.

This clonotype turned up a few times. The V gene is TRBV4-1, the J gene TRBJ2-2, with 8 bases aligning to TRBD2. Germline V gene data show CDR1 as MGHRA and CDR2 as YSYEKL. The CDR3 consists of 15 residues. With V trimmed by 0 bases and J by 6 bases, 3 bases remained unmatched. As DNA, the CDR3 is TGCGCCAGCAGCCAAGATTCCGGGAGGGCCGGGGAGCTGTTTTTT. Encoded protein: CASSQDSGRAGELFF.

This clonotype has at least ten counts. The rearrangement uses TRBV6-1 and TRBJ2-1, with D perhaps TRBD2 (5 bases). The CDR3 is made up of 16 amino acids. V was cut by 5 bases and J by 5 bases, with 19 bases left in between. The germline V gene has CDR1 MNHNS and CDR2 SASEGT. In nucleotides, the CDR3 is TGTGCCAGCAGTACAGACTATCCCTCGTGGCACAATGAGCAGTTCTTC. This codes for CASSTDYPSWHNEQFF.

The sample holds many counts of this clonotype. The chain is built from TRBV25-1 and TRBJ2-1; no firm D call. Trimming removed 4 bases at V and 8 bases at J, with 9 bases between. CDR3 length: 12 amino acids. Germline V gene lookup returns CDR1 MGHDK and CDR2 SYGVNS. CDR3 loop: CASSVRGYEQFF. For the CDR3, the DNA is TGTGCCAGCAGTGTCCGTGGATATGAGCAGTTCTTC.

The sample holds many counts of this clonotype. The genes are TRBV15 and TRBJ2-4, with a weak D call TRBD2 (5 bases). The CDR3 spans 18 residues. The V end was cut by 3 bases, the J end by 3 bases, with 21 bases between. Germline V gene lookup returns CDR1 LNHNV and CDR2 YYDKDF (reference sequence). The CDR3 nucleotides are TGTGCCACCAGCAGCCCAAGGAAACTAGTGGTAGACAAAAACATTCAGTACTTC. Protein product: CATSSPRKLVVDKNIQYF.

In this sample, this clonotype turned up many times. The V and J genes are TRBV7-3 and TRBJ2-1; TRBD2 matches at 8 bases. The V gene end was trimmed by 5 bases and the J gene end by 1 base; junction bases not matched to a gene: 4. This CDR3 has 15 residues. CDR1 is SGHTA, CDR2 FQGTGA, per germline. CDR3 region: CASSRGGLSYNEQFF. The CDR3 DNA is TGTGCCAGCAGCCGGGGGGGTTTATCCTACAATGAGCAGTTCTTC. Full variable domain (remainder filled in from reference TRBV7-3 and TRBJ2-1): GAGVSQTPSNKVTEKGKYVELRCDPISGHTALYWYRQSLGQGPEFLIYFQGTGAADDSGLPNDRFFAVRPEGSVSTLKIQRTERGDSAVYLCASSRGGLSYNEQFFGPGTRLTVL.

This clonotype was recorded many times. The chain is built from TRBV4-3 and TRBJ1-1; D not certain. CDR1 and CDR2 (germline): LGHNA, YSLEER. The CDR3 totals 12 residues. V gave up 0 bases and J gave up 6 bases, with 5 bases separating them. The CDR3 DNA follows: TGCGCCAGCAGCCAAGAGTCTTCTGAAGCTTTCTTT. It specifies CASSQESSEAFF.

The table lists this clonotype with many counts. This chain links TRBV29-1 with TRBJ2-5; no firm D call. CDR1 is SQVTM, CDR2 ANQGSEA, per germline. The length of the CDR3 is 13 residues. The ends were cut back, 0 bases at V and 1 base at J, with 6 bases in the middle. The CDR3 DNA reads TGCAGCGTTGAAGAGCGAACCCAAGAGACCCAGTACTTC. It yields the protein CSVEERTQETQYF. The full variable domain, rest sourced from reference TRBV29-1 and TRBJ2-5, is SAVISQKPSRDICQRGTSLTIQCQVDSQVTMMFWYRQQPGQSLTLIATANQGSEATYESGFVIDKFPISRPNLTFSTLTVSNMSPEDSSIYLCSVEERTQETQYFGPGTRLLVL.

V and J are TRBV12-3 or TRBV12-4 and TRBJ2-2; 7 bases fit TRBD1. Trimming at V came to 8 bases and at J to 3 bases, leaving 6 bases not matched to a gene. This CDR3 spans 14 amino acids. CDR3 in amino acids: CASLNRGDTGELFF. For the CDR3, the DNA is TGTGCCAGCCTGAACAGGGGCGACACCGGGGAGCTGTTTTTT.

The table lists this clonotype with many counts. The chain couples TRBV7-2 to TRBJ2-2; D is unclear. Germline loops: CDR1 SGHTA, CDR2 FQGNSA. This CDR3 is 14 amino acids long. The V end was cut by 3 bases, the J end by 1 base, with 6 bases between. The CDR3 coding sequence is TGTGCCAGCAGCTTTGAGAGGAACACCGGGGAGCTGTTTTTT. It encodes CASSFERNTGELFF.

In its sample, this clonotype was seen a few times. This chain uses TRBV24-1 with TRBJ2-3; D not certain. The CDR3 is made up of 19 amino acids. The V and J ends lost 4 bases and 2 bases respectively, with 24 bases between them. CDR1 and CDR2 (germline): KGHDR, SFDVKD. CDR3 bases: TGTGCCACCAGTGAGTCACCCGCTAAGACGGACGGCTACACAGATACGCAGTATTTT. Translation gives CATSESPAKTDGYTDTQYF.

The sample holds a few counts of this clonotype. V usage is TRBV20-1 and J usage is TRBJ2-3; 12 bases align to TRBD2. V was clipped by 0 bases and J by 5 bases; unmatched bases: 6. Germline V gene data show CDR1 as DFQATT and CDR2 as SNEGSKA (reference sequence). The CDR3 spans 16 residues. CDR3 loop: CSARDQTSGRIDTQYF. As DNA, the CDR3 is TGCAGTGCTAGAGATCAGACTAGCGGGAGAATAGATACGCAGTATTTT.

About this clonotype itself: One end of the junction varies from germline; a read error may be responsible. Here the CDR3 DNA reads TGCAGTGCTAGGGCAACCGACAGTTATAATTCACACCTCCACTTT. Encoded protein: CSARATDSYNSHLHF. The chain recombines TRBV20-1 with TRBJ1-6; the D gene is possibly TRBD1 (5 bases). Germline values: CDR1 DFQATT, CDR2 SNEGSKA (reference sequence). The CDR3 runs to 15 residues.

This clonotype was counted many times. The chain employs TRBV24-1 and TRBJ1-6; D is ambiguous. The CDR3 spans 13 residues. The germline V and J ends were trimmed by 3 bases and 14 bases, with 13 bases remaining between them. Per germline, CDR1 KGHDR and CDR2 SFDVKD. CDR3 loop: CATSDTIGGALHF. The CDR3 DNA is TGTGCCACCAGTGATACCATTGGAGGCGCCCTCCACTTT.

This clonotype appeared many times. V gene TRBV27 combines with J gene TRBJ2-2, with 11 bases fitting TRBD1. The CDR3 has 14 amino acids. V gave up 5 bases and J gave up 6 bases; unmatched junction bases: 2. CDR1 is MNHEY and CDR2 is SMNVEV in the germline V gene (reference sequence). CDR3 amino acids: CASSMGQGAGELFF. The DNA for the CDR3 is TGTGCCAGCAGTATGGGACAGGGGGCCGGGGAGCTGTTTTTT.

The CDR3 loop is CASSLGTGTISYNEQFF. For the CDR3, the DNA is TGTGCCAGCAGCTTAGGAACCGGGACTATATCCTACAATGAGCAGTTCTTC. This chain links TRBV7-9 with TRBJ2-1; TRBD2 matches 7 bases. CDR1 SEHNR and CDR2 FQNEAQ come from the germline V gene (reference sequence). J gave up 1 base and V 1 base, and 7 bases lay outside the gene matches. The CDR3 length is 17 residues.

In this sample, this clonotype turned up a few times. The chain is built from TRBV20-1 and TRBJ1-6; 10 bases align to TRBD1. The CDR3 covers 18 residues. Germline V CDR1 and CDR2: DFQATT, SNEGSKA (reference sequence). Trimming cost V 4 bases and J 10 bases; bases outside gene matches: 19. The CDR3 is CSAKEFPGTGVLSSPLHF. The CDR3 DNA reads TGCAGTGCTAAGGAGTTCCCCGGGACAGGGGTTCTCAGCTCACCCCTCCACTTT.